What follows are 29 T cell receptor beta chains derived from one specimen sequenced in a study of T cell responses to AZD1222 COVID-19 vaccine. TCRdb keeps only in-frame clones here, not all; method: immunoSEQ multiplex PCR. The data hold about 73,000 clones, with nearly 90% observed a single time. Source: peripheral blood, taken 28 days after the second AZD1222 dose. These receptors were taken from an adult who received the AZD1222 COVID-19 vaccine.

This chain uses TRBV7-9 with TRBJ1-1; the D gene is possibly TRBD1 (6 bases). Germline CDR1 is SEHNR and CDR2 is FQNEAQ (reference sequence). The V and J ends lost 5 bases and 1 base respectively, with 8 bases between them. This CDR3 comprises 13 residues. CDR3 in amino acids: CASSQTGNTEAFF. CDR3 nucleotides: TGTGCCAGCAGCCAGACAGGGAACACTGAAGCTTTCTTT.

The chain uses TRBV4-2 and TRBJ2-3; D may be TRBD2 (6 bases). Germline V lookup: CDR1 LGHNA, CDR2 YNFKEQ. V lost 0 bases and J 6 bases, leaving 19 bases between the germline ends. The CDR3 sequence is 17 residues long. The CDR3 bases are TGTGCCAGCAGCCAAGATCTAAGTGGGAACCGGGAGGATACGCAGTATTTT. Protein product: CASSQDLSGNREDTQYF.

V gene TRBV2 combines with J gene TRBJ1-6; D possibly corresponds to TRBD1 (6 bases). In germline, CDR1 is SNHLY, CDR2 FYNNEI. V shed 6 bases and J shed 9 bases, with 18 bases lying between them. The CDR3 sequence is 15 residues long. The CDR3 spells CASRVREGGGSPLHF. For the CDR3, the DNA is TGTGCCAGCAGGGTACGAGAGGGAGGGGGTTCACCCCTCCACTTT.

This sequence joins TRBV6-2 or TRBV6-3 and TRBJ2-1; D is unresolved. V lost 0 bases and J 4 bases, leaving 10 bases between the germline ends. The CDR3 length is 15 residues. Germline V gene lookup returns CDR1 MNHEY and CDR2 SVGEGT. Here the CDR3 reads CASSYSGFPYNEQFF. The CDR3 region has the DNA TGTGCCAGCAGTTACTCGGGGTTTCCATACAATGAGCAGTTCTTC.

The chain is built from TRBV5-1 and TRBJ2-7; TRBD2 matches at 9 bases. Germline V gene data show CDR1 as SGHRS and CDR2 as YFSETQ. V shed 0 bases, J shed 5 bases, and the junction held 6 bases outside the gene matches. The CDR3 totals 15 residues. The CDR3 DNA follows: TGCGCCAGCAGCTTGGCCCGCGGGGGGGTGGACGAGCAGTACTTC. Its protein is CASSLARGGVDEQYF.

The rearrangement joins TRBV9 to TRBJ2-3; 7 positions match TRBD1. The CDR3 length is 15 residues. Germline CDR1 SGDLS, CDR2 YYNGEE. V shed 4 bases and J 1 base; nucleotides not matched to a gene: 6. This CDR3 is CASSPTGAGTDTQYF. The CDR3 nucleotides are TGTGCCAGCAGCCCAACAGGGGCTGGCACAGATACGCAGTATTTT. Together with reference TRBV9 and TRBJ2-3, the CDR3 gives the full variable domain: DSGVTQTPKHLITATGQRVTLRCSPRSGDLSVYWYQQSLDQGLQFLIQYYNGEERAKGNILERFSAQQFPDLHSELNLSSLELGDSALYFCASSPTGAGTDTQYFGPGTRLTVL.

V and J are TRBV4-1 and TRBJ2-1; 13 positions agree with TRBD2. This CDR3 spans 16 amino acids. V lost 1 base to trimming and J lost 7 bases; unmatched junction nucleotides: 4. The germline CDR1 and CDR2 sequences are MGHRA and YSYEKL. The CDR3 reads CASSQVRTSGRNEQFF. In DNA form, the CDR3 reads TGCGCCAGCAGCCAAGTTAGGACTAGCGGGAGAAATGAGCAGTTCTTC.

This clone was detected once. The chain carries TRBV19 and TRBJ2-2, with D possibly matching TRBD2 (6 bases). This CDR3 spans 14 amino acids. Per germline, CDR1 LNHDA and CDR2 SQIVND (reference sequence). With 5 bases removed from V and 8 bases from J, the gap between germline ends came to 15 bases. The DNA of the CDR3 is TGTGCCAGTAGTTTACCGGGAGTGCGTGGGGAGCTGTTTTTT. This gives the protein CASSLPGVRGELFF. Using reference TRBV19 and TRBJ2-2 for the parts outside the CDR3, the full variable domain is DGGITQSPKYLFRKEGQNVTLSCEQNLNHDAMYWYRQDPGQGLRLIYYSQIVNDFQKGDIAEGYSVSREKKESFPLTVTSAQKNPTAFYLCASSLPGVRGELFFGEGSRLTVL.

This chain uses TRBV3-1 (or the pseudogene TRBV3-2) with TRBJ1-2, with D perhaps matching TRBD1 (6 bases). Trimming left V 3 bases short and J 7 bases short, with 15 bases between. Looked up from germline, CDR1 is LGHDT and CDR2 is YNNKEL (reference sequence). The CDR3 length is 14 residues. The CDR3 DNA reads TGTGCCAGCAGCCATTCTGGACAGATTCCTGGCTACACCTTC. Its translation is CASSHSGQIPGYTF.

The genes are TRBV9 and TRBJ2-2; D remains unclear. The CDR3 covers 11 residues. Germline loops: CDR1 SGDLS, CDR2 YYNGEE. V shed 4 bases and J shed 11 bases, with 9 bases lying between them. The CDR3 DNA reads TGTGCCAGCAGCTCCGTTATCGAGCTGTTTTTT. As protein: CASSSVIELFF.

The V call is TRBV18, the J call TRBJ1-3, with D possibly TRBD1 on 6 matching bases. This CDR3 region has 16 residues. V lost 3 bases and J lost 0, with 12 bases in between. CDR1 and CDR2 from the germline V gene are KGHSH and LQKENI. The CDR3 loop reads CASSPNRANSGNTIYF. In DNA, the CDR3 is TGTGCCAGCTCACCTAACAGGGCCAACTCTGGAAACACCATATATTTT.

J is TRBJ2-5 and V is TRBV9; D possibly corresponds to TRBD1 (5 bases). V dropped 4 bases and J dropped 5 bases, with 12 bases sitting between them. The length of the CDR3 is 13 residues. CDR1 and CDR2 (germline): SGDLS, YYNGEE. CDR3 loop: CASSPGLSETQYF. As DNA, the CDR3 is TGTGCCAGCAGCCCAGGGTTATCGGAGACCCAGTACTTC.

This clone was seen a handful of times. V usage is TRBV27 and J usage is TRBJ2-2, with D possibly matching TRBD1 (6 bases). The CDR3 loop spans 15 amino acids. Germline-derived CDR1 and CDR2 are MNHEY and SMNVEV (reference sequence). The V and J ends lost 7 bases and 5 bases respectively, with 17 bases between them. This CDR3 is CASKTRGGWTGELFF. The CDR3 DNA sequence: TGTGCCAGCAAAACGCGAGGGGGATGGACCGGGGAGCTGTTTTTT.

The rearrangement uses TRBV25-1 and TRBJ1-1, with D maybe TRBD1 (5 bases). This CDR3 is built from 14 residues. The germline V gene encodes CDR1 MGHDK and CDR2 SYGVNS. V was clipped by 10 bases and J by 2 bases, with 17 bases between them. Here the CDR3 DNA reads TGTGCCACCAGGGCACAATCGGATAACACTGAAGCTTTCTTT. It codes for CATRAQSDNTEAFF.

The CDR3: CAKSREMVIAEAFF. For the CDR3, the DNA is TGTGCCAAATCCAGGGAAATGGTTATCGCTGAAGCTTTCTTT. The chain recombines TRBV2 with TRBJ1-1, with a tentative D call TRBD1 (5 bases). This CDR3 comprises 14 residues. Per the germline V gene, CDR1 is SNHLY and CDR2 is FYNNEI. V was trimmed by 10 bases and J by 6 bases, leaving 21 bases between them.

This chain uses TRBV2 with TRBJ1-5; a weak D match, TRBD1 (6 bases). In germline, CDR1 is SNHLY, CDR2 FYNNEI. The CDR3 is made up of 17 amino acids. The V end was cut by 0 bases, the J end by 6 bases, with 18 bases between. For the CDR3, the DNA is TGTGCCAGCAGTGAAGCAACAGGGTCTATACGGGGTCAGCCCCAGCATTTT. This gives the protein CASSEATGSIRGQPQHF.

In DNA form, the CDR3 reads TGTGCCGCCCGGGACAGGAATAATTCACCCCTCCACTTT. It translates to CAARDRNNSPLHF. The chain couples TRBV5-4 to TRBJ1-6, with TRBD1 matching over 8 bases. With 10 bases clipped from V and 5 bases from J, the junction kept 5 bases outside the gene matches. The CDR3 loop spans 13 amino acids. Germline V CDR1 and CDR2: SGHNT, YYREEE (reference sequence).

CDR3 DNA sequence: TGTGCCAGCAGCTTAGTGCAGGGGTTAGCGGGGGACAATGAGCAGTTCTTC. It encodes CASSLVQGLAGDNEQFF. The chain links TRBV7-9 to TRBJ2-1, with 9 bases matching TRBD2. Germline V gene sequence: CDR1 SEHNR, CDR2 FQNEAQ (reference sequence). CDR3 length: 17 amino acids. J lost 5 bases, V lost 1 base, and 9 bases had no gene match.

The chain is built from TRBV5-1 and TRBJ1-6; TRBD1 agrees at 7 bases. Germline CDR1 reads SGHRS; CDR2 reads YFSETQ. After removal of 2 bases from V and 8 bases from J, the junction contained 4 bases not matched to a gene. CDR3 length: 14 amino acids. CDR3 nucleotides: TGCGCCAGCAGCTTTAATCAGGGGGATTCACCCCTCCACTTT. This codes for CASSFNQGDSPLHF.

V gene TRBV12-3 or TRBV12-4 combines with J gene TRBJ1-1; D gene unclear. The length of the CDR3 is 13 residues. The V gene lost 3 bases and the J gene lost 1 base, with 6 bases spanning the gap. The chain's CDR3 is CASSFTGNTEAFF. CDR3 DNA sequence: TGTGCCAGCAGTTTTACGGGGAACACTGAAGCTTTCTTT.

The CDR3, as DNA: TGTGCCAGCAGCCAAGACCGGGCCTACGAGCAGTACTTC. This codes for CASSQDRAYEQYF. The chain joins TRBV3-1 (or the pseudogene TRBV3-2) to TRBJ2-7; no definite D call. CDR3 length: 13 residues. The germline gives CDR1 LGHDT, CDR2 YNNKEL (reference sequence). V lost 0 bases and J 2 bases, leaving 5 bases between the germline ends.

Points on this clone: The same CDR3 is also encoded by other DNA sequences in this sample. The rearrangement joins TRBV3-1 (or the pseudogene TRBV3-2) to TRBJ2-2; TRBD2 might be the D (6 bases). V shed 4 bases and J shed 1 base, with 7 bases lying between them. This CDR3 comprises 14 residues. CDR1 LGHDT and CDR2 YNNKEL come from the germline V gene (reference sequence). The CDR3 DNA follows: TGTGCCAGCAGCCCGCGGGGGAACACCGGGGAGCTGTTTTTT. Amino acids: CASSPRGNTGELFF.

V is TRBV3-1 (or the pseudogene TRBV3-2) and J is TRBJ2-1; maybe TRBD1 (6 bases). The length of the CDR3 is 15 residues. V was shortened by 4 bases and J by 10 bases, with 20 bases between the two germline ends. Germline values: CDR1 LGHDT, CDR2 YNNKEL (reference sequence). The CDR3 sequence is CASSRDHLQGREQFF. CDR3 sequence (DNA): TGTGCCAGCAGCCGAGATCACCTACAGGGACGAGAGCAGTTCTTC.

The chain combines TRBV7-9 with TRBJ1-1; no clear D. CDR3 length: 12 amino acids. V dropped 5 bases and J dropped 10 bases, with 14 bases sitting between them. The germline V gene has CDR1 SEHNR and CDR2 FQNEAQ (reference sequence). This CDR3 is CASSLRPGGAFF. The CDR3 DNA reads TGTGCCAGCAGCCTACGGCCCGGAGGAGCTTTCTTT.

The CDR3 loop is CASSRGLNYGYTF. The CDR3 DNA sequence: TGTGCCAGCAGTAGGGGCTTGAACTATGGCTACACCTTC. The chain carries TRBV6-5 and TRBJ1-2; weak D call: TRBD1 (5 bases). CDR1 is MNHEY, CDR2 SVGAGI, per germline. This CDR3 is 13 amino acids long. V was pared by 5 bases and J by 2 bases, with 9 bases between.

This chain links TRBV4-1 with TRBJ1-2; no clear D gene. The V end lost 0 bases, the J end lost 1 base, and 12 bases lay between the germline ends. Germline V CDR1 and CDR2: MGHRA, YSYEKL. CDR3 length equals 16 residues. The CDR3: CASSQEGAGVNYGYTF. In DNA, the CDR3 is TGCGCCAGCAGCCAAGAAGGTGCAGGTGTTAACTATGGCTACACCTTC.

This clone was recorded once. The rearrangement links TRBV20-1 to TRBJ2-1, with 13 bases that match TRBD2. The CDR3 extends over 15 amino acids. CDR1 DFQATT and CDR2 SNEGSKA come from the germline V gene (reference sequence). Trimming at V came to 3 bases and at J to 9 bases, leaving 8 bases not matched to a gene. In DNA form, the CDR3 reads TGCAGTGCTAGTCCGACTAGCGGGAGGCTCGGTGAGCAGTTCTTC. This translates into CSASPTSGRLGEQFF.

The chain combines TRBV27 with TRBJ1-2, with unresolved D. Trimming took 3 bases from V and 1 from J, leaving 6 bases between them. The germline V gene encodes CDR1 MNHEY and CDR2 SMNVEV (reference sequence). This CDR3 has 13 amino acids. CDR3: CASSFSSNYGYTF. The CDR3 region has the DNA TGTGCCAGCAGTTTCTCTAGTAACTATGGCTACACCTTC.

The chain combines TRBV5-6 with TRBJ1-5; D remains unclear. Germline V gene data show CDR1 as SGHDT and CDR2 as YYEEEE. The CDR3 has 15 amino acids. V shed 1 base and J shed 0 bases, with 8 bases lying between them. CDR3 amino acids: CASSLFRYSNQPQHF. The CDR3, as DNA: TGTGCCAGCAGCTTGTTCAGGTATAGCAATCAGCCCCAGCATTTT.